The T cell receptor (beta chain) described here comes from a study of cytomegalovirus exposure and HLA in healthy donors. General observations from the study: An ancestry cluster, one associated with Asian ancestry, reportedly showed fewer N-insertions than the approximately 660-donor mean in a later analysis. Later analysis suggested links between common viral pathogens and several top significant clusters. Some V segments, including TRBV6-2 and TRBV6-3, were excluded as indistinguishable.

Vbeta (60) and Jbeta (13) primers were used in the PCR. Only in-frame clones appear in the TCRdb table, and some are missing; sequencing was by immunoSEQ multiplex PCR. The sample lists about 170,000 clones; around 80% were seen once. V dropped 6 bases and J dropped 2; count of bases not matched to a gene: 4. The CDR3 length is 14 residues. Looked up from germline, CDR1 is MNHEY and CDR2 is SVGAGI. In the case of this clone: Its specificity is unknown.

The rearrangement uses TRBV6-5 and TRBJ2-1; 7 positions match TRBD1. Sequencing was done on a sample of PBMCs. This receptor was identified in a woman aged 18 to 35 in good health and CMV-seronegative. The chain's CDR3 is CASSPDRPYNEQFF. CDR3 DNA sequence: TGTGCCAGCAGCCCGGACAGGCCCTACAATGAGCAGTTCTTC.